The rows below give T cell receptor beta chains drawn from one sample of a study of cytomegalovirus exposure and HLA in healthy donors. TCRdb keeps only in-frame clones here, not all; method: immunoSEQ multiplex PCR. This table has about 190,000 clones, roughly 80% appearing once. Material for sequencing was PBMCs. These receptors were obtained from a woman aged 18-29 years in good health and CMV-seronegative. Both conserved end residues are part of each CDR3. Fields, in order: J gene, D gene, clone size, V gene, CDR3 protein, CDR3 DNA. D genes are given only for firm matches. The size of a clone is reported for some rows only, either as once, few or many, or as a class for expanded clones.

j_gene: TRBJ1-2
d_gene: TRBD1
abundance: NA
v_gene: TRBV6-1
CDR3aa: CASSEYGTGAYGYTF
CDR3nt: TGTGCCAGCAGTGAATACGGGACAGGGGCTTATGGCTACACCTTC

j_gene: TRBJ2-3
d_gene: TRBD2
abundance: NA
v_gene: TRBV11-2
CDR3aa: CATSGGLAVTSTDTQYF
CDR3nt: TGTGCCACCTCGGGGGGACTAGCGGTAACTAGCACAGATACGCAGTATTTT

j_gene: TRBJ2-3
d_gene: NA
abundance: few
v_gene: TRBV7-6
CDR3aa: CASSPVPFSQGPDTQYF
CDR3nt: TGTGCCAGCAGCCCTGTGCCGTTTTCTCAGGGTCCAGATACGCAGTATTTT

j_gene: TRBJ2-7
d_gene: NA
abundance: NA
v_gene: TRBV20-1
CDR3aa: CSAMTVYEQYF
CDR3nt: TGCAGTGCTATGACAGTATACGAGCAGTACTTC

j_gene: TRBJ1-2
d_gene: NA
abundance: NA
v_gene: TRBV18
CDR3aa: CASSPIRDPNGYTF
CDR3nt: TGTGCCAGCTCACCAATCAGGGATCCTAATGGCTACACCTTC

j_gene: TRBJ1-5
d_gene: NA
abundance: NA
v_gene: TRBV19
CDR3aa: CASSIGSWGGSQPQHF
CDR3nt: TGTGCCAGTAGTATCGGGAGTTGGGGGGGCAGTCAGCCCCAGCATTTT

j_gene: TRBJ2-7
d_gene: NA
abundance: NA
v_gene: TRBV4-1
CDR3aa: CASSQVRFSYEQYF
CDR3nt: TGCGCCAGCAGCCAAGTCCGGTTCTCCTACGAGCAGTACTTC

j_gene: TRBJ1-2
d_gene: NA
abundance: NA
v_gene: TRBV30
CDR3aa: CAWSLGQGFGYTF
CDR3nt: TGTGCCTGGAGTTTAGGGCAGGGCTTTGGCTACACCTTC

j_gene: TRBJ2-7
d_gene: NA
abundance: NA
v_gene: TRBV13
CDR3aa: CASSFQVSYEQYF
CDR3nt: TGTGCCAGCAGCTTTCAGGTATCCTACGAGCAGTACTTC

j_gene: TRBJ2-2
d_gene: TRBD1
abundance: few
v_gene: TRBV30
CDR3aa: CAGMDRAGELFF
CDR3nt: TGTGCCGGAATGGACAGGGCCGGGGAGCTGTTTTTT

j_gene: TRBJ1-1
d_gene: NA
abundance: NA
v_gene: TRBV6-1
CDR3aa: CASSEAGGAFF
CDR3nt: TGTGCCAGCAGTGAGGCAGGAGGAGCTTTCTTT

j_gene: TRBJ1-6
d_gene: NA
abundance: NA
v_gene: TRBV14
CDR3aa: CASRSGRSPLHF
CDR3nt: TGTGCCAGCAGATCAGGGCGATCACCCCTCCACTTT

j_gene: TRBJ1-2
d_gene: NA
abundance: NA
v_gene: TRBV6-5
CDR3aa: CASSYEVNYGYTF
CDR3nt: TGTGCCAGCAGTTACGAGGTTAACTATGGCTACACCTTC

j_gene: TRBJ2-5
d_gene: NA
abundance: NA
v_gene: TRBV11-2
CDR3aa: CASSADRSGEQYF
CDR3nt: TGTGCCAGCAGCGCCGACAGGTCTGGGGAGCAGTACTTC

j_gene: TRBJ1-5
d_gene: TRBD1
abundance: NA
v_gene: TRBV11-3
CDR3aa: CASSLGQGAHNQPQHF
CDR3nt: TGTGCCAGCAGCTTGGGTCAGGGGGCGCACAATCAGCCCCAGCATTTT

j_gene: TRBJ1-2
d_gene: NA
abundance: NA
v_gene: TRBV29-1
CDR3aa: CSVADLRAGYTF
CDR3nt: TGCAGCGTAGCCGATTTGCGGGCTGGCTACACCTTC